These 8 T cell receptor beta chains originate from one sample sequenced in a study of cytomegalovirus exposure and HLA in healthy donors. It was with 60 Vbeta and 13 Jbeta primers that the PCR ran. Assay used: immunoSEQ multiplex PCR; TCRdb lists only in-frame clones, some missing. This sample's table has some 76,000 clones. Material: PBMCs. Receptors were obtained from a boy under 18 in good health and CMV-seronegative.

The rearrangement joins TRBV19 to TRBJ2-3; maybe TRBD2 (6 bases). Germline lookup yields CDR1 LNHDA and CDR2 SQIVND (reference sequence). CDR3 length: 16 amino acids. V gave up 5 bases and J gave up 3 bases, with 18 bases separating them. The CDR3 DNA sequence: TGTGCCAGTAGTGTATCTGGTATGGGGGGAACAGATACGCAGTATTTT. The encoded protein is CASSVSGMGGTDTQYF. Supplemented by reference TRBV19 and TRBJ2-3, the full variable domain reads DGGITQSPKYLFRKEGQNVTLSCEQNLNHDAMYWYRQDPGQGLRLIYYSQIVNDFQKGDIAEGYSVSREKKESFPLTVTSAQKNPTAFYLCASSVSGMGGTDTQYFGPGTRLTVL.

This chain connects TRBV13 to TRBJ1-1; D remains ambiguous. The CDR3 totals 14 residues. The V end was cut by 0 bases, the J end by 6 bases, with 11 bases between. Germline CDR1 and CDR2: PRHDT and FYEKMQ (reference sequence). The CDR3 sequence is CASSLGGQVPEAFF. Written as DNA, the CDR3 is TGTGCCAGCAGCTTAGGCGGCCAGGTACCTGAAGCTTTCTTT.

The chain uses TRBV9 and TRBJ1-2, with D possibly being TRBD1 (6 bases). Germline V CDR1 and CDR2: SGDLS, YYNGEE. The CDR3 is 15 residues long. V lost 2 bases and J lost 8, with 19 bases in between. CDR3 loop: CASSVNTGHAGGYTF. The CDR3, as DNA: TGTGCCAGCAGCGTCAATACAGGGCACGCAGGAGGCTACACCTTC.

The chain joins TRBV15 to TRBJ2-5; TRBD2 aligns across 7 bases. The germline CDR1 and CDR2 sequences are LNHNV and YYDKDF (reference sequence). J gave up 4 bases and V 5 bases, and 10 bases lay outside the gene matches. The CDR3 is 15 amino acids. The CDR3 reads CATSEEGTKLETQYF. The CDR3 coding sequence is TGTGCCACCAGCGAAGAAGGGACTAAGCTAGAGACCCAGTACTTC.

The gene calls are TRBV4-1 and TRBJ2-2; 8 bases are a match to TRBD2. From germline, CDR1 is MGHRA and CDR2 YSYEKL. The CDR3 runs 17 residues. V was pared by 2 bases and J by 2 bases, with 7 bases of the junction left unmatched. CDR3 in DNA: TGCGCCAGCAGCCAAAGCGGGGGAGGGGCCAACACCGGGGAGCTGTTTTTT. Its translation is CASSQSGGGANTGELFF.

The V and J genes are TRBV11-2 and TRBJ2-1; 8 bases are shared with TRBD1. Germline trimming cut 0 bases from V and 4 bases from J; bases unmatched to any gene: 8. The CDR3 is 17 residues long. From germline, CDR1 is SGHAT and CDR2 FQNNGV. CDR3 sequence reads: CASSLEPWRTGYNEQFF. CDR3 coding DNA: TGTGCCAGCAGCTTAGAACCTTGGAGGACAGGGTACAATGAGCAGTTCTTC.

The chain is built from TRBV4-1 and TRBJ2-5; 8 positions match TRBD2. Germline lookup yields CDR1 MGHRA and CDR2 YSYEKL. The CDR3 consists of 13 residues. With 3 bases clipped from V and 5 bases from J, the junction kept 2 bases outside the gene matches. CDR3 sequence: CASSQGLVETQYF. In nucleotides, the CDR3 is TGCGCCAGCAGCCAGGGACTAGTGGAGACCCAGTACTTC.

The gene calls are TRBV10-3 and TRBJ2-5; 7 nucleotides line up with TRBD2. Germline V CDR1 and CDR2: ENHRY, SYGVKD. The CDR3 is 13 residues long. The V segment lost 5 bases and the J segment 2 bases; nucleotides outside the gene matches: 2. The CDR3 sequence: CAISPGLQETQYF. The CDR3 DNA is TGTGCCATCAGTCCGGGACTACAAGAGACCCAGTACTTC.